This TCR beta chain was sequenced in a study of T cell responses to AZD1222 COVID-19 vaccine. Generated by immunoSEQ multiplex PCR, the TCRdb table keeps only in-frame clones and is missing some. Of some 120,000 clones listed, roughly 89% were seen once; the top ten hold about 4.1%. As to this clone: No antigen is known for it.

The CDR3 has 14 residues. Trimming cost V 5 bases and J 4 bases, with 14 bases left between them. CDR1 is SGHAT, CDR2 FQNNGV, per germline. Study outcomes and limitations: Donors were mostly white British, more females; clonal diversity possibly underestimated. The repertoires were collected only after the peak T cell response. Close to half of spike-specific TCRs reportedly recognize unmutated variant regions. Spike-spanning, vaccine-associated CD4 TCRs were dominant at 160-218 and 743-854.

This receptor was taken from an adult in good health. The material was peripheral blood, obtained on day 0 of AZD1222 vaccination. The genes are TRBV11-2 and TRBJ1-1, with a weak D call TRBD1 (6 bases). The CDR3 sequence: CASSPGGRGTEAFF. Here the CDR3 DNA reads TGTGCCAGCAGCCCCGGGGGGCGGGGCACTGAAGCTTTCTTT.